Listed below are T cell receptor beta chains from one sample, sequenced in a study of blood T cells in healthy people across ages. TCRdb re-analysed the 5' RACE reads in MiXCR, keeping a single row per CDR3 protein. The sample yields roughly 1 million distinct CDR3 sequences, around 25% seen once. These records were also assigned to another study, of T cells of mothers and their children.

The specimen was blood. The receptors originated from a girl aged 2-9 years in good health. CDR3s include the opening cysteine and the closing phenylalanine or tryptophan. The D gene is left open where the match is weak. Expanded clones get a size class; other rows say once, few or many, or leave the size out.

J gene	clone size	D gene	V gene	CDR3 protein	CDR3 DNA
TRBJ2-2	few	-	TRBV6-4	CASSFIPTGELFF	TGTGCCAGCAGTTTCATTCCCACCGGGGAGCTGTTTTTT
TRBJ2-7	few	-	TRBV6-2/TRBV6-3	CASGPSIEPSYEQYF	TGTGCCAGCGGTCCAAGCATAGAACCCTCCTACGAGCAGTACTTC
TRBJ2-1	few	-	TRBV12-3/TRBV12-4	CASSFQGSSRSF	TGTGCCAGCAGTTTTCAAGGGAGCTCTCGGTCCTTC
TRBJ1-4	-	-	TRBV5-1	CASSLSVLDSATNEKLFF	TGCGCCAGCAGCCTTTCCGTGTTGGACAGTGCAACTAATGAAAAACTGTTTTTT
TRBJ2-5	-	TRBD1	TRBV7-6	CASGGQGSQETQYF	TGTGCCAGCGGAGGACAGGGGTCCCAAGAGACCCAGTACTTC
TRBJ2-1	few	TRBD1	TRBV3-1	CASSQWSGTGVDEQFF	TGTGCCAGCAGCCAGTGGTCCGGGACAGGGGTAGATGAGCAGTTTTTC
TRBJ2-1	once	TRBD2	TRBV5-1	CASSFNGLAGNNEQFF	TGCGCCAGCAGCTTCAACGGACTAGCGGGAAACAATGAGCAGTTCTTC
TRBJ2-5	-	TRBD2	TRBV11-2	CASSRWGGYQETQYF	TGTGCCAGCAGCCGGTGGGGAGGGTACCAAGAGACCCAGTACTTC
TRBJ1-1	-	-	TRBV5-1	CASRPTLEPEAFF	TGCGCCAGCAGACCTACCCTCGAGCCTGAAGCTTTCTTT
TRBJ2-3	few	-	TRBV9	CASSVISGSDTQYF	TGTGCCAGCAGCGTAATTAGCGGTTCAGATACGCAGTATTTT
TRBJ2-2	many	-	TRBV2	CASRSTVNTGELFF	TGTGCCAGCAGGTCGACAGTAAACACCGGGGAGCTGTTTTTT